Here is one TCR beta chain with its context. This clonotype occurred many times. This clone's antigen is unknown. Per-nucleotide qualities are absent, and no much larger clonotype sits a single base away. This entry is derived from a study of neurological immune-mediated disorders (dated by TCRdb to the late 2010s). Some background on the complete study: Among the approximately 35 multiple sclerosis patients, about 31 had relapsing-remitting MS and 3 had secondary progressive MS. Peripheral blood TCR-beta repertoires from HTLV-I-associated myelopathy (HAM/TSP) patients, multiple sclerosis patients and healthy controls were compared by UMI-based sequencing. The approximately 100 TCR-beta libraries included longitudinal samples, technical triplicates and paired sorted CD4+ and CD8+ T-cell subsets alongside PBMC samples. The cohort was made up of about 66 subjects, consisting of some 15 HAM/TSP patients, some 34 multiple sclerosis patients and 20 healthy controls.

cDNA was synthesized by template-switch 5'RACE using a primer with a 10-nucleotide random unique molecular identifier that tagged each TCR transcript. Over 180 million TCR-beta sequences, covering 15-18 subjects, were produced in each sequencing run. The RNeasy kit was used to extract total RNA. Using the KAPA Real-time Library Amplification kit, TCR-beta VDJ regions were amplified with primers for the TCR constant region and the 5'RACE anchor. Sample indexes and Illumina adaptors were added in a first PCR, after which library yield was increased in a second PCR. After Ampure bead purification, the roughly 650 bp TCR product was size-selected on a 2% E-gel SizeSelection system. Before pooling, libraries had their quality checked on a Bioanalyzer, their concentration measured with Qubit, and their quantity determined with the Kapa Library Quantification kit. An Illumina HiSeq 2500 was used to sequence the libraries paired-end at 2 x 150 bp. To increase sequence diversity, roughly 24-31% phiX was spiked into each library pool. The study's processing was this. The UMI-based MiGEC pipeline processed quality-filtered reads and removed over 90% of raw TCR sequences during error correction. IMGT germline references were used for alignment of VDJ genes, and clonotypes were defined by a unique CDR3 amino acid sequence together with V-J genes. Clonal expansion, Shannon diversity, and CDR3 relatedness (CalcPairwiseDistances, ClusterSamples) were evaluated with VDJtools, and phylogenetic trees were built with CLCbio workbench. Using coefficient-of-variation modelling across technical triplicates, the study counted a clone as expanded if it had at least 8 unique UMIs. TCRdb trimmed the raw reads at Q25, called clones with MiXCR and kept productive beta chains. Each record represents a unique CDR3 protein, reported with the most common genes and DNA among its rows. TCRdb's processing, not the authors', yielded these V and J calls. The sample table shows roughly 74,000 distinct CDR3 sequences, and 5.2% are seen once. Roughly 7.4% of the sample is held by the ten biggest clonotypes.

For the unsorted PBMC libraries, 2 million PBMCs were stored in RNAlater at -80 degrees C until RNA extraction and were used to generate the libraries. Multiple sclerosis patients were enrolled in a US clinical protocol under which disease progression was evaluated by magnetic resonance imaging. PBMCs were separated from peripheral blood using Ficoll-Hypaque density gradient centrifugation and then cryopreserved in liquid nitrogen. Overall study results and their limits: The MS cluster showed no association with clinical or MRI features, and the authors stated that larger cohorts are needed. Across subjects, expanded clones never shared an identical CDR3 amino acid sequence, which suggests that the TCR-beta repertoires in every group were private. The highest TCR clonal expansion was observed in HAM/TSP patients, whereas the lowest was observed in MS patients, even when compared with healthy controls. In phylogenetic analysis, the repertoires of 18 of 34 MS patients grouped into a cluster of related CDR3 sequences, which suggests a possible signature at the repertoire level.

The material sequenced was PBMCs. The clonotype was recovered from a man between 18 and 29 years old with multiple sclerosis.

For the CDR3, the sequence is CASSLAGTGSPLHF. The nucleotide sequence is given as TGCGCCAGCAGCTTGGCCGGGACAGGGTCACCCCTCCACTTT. Recombination linked TRBV5-1 to TRBJ1-6; 9 junctional bases match TRBD1. In the germline V gene, CDR1 corresponds to SGHRS and CDR2 to YFSETQ. For this chain, trimming is 0 bases at the V end and 10 bases at the J end, and the number of junction bases without a gene match is 2. The CDR3 goes from the cysteine to the phenylalanine over 14 residues. CDR3 DNA only is kept here, 42 bases in frame from base 1.